Here is one T cell receptor (beta chain) with its context. Its antigen is not known. These data belong to a study of shared clonotypes between healthy human individuals. Study findings and constraints: Estimated richness was generally greater in naive than memory subsets.

Deep-level settings were used for running the assay. Generated by immunoSEQ multiplex PCR, the TCRdb table keeps only in-frame clones and is missing some. The sample holds about 1.4 million clones, approximately 97% seen once. The sequenced sample consisted of naive CD4+ T cells sorted from blood. Regarding subset: CD45RA+ positively selected. The sequence was collected from a man aged 25-40 years in good health.

The CDR3 bases are TGTGCCTGGGGACAGGGGTTGTACTATGGCTACACCTTC. It specifies CAWGQGLYYGYTF. J is TRBJ1-2 and V is TRBV30; 9 positions agree with TRBD1. CDR3 length: 13 residues. Germline CDR1 is GTSNPN and CDR2 is SVGIG (reference sequence). With 5 bases clipped from V and 3 bases from J, the junction kept 4 bases outside the gene matches.